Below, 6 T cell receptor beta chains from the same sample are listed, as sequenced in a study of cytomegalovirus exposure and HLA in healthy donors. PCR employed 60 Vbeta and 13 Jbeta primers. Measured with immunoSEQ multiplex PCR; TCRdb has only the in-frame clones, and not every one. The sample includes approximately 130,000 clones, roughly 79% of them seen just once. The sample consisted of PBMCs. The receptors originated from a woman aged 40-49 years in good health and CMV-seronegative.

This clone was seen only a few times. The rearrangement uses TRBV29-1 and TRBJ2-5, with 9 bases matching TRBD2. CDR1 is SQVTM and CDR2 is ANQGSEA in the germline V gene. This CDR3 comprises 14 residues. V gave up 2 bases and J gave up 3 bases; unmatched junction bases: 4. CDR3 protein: CSVERTSEEETQYF. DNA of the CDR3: TGCAGCGTTGAACGGACTAGCGAGGAAGAGACCCAGTACTTC.

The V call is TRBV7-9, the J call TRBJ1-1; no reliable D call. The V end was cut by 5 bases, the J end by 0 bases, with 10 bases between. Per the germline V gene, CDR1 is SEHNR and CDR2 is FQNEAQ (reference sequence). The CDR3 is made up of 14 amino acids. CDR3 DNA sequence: TGTGCCAGCAGCCCCGCGGGCATGAACACTGAAGCTTTCTTT. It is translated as CASSPAGMNTEAFF.

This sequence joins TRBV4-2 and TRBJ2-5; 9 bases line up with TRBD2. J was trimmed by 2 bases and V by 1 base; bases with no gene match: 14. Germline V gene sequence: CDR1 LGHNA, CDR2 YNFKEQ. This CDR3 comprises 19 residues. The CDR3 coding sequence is TGTGCCAGCAGCCAAGTATTTTCGACTAGCGGCTACCGACAAGAGACCCAGTACTTC. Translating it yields CASSQVFSTSGYRQETQYF.

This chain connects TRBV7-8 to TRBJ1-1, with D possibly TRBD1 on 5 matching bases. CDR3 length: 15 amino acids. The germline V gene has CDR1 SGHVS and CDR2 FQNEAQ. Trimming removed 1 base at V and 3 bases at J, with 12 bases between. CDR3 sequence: CASSLGGTGDTEAFF. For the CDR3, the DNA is TGTGCCAGCAGCTTAGGGGGGACGGGGGACACTGAAGCTTTCTTT.

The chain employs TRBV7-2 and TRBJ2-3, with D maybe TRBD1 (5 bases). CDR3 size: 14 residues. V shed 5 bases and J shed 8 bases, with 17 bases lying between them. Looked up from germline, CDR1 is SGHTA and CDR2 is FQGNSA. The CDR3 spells CASSMDTSQGTQYF. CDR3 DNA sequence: TGTGCCAGCAGCATGGACACATCCCAGGGTACGCAGTATTTT. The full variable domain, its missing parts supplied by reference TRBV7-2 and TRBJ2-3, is GAGVSQSPSNKVTEKGKDVELRCDPISGHTALYWYRQSLGQGLEFLIYFQGNSAPDKSGLPSDRFSAERTGGSVSTLTIQRTQQEDSAVYLCASSMDTSQGTQYFGPGTRLTVL.

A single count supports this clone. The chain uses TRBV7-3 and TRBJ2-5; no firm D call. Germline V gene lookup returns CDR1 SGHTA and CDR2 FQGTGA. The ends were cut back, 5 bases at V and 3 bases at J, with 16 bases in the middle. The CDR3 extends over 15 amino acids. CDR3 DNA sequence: TGTGCCAGCAGCCGTACCGGCGGTACCGAAGAGACCCAGTACTTC. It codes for CASSRTGGTEETQYF.